This entry describes one T cell receptor (beta chain). Per the study methods: The authors estimated nucleated cell counts from reference gene primer amplification. Sequencing was performed with immunoSEQ multiplex PCR; in TCRdb, only in-frame clones are kept and a portion is missing. The DNA was the basis for D and trimming; V, J and clone size are from that table. Among around 260,000 clones, 83% were seen once, and the ten largest hold 4.6%. This CDR3 contains 15 residues. The germline V gene has CDR1 SGHRS and CDR2 YFSETQ. Trimming removed 4 bases from V and 4 bases from J, with 17 bases in between. This sample is drawn from a study of blood T cell repertoires in COVID-19. In the study overall: Donors in the United States, Italy and Spain gave samples during acute or convalescent COVID-19.

The specimen sequenced was peripheral blood. The sequence was collected from a man between 60 and 75 years old who had recovered from COVID-19. The chain employs TRBV5-1 and TRBJ1-2; no firm D call. CDR3 sequence: CASSGGSGRGYGYTF. CDR3 sequence (DNA): TGCGCCAGCAGCGGAGGCTCCGGGCGGGGCTATGGCTACACCTTC.